The 9 T cell receptor beta chains below come from one sample, sequenced in a study of blood T cells in healthy people across ages. Primers used in a second PCR of roughly 6 to 12 cycles were a sample-barcoded 5' primer and a J-beta primer mix. TCRdb used MiXCR to reprocess the 5' RACE reads, holding one entry per CDR3 protein. The data contain some 1.4 million distinct CDR3 sequences, approximately 38% of them singletons. The sequencing sample was made of blood. The receptors stem from a woman between 18 and 30 years old in good health.

J is TRBJ2-1 and V is TRBV7-2, with TRBD2 matching 8 bases. CDR3 length equals 15 residues. Germline CDR1 SGHTA, CDR2 FQGNSA. The V gene end was trimmed by 5 bases and the J gene end by 5 bases; junction bases not matched to a gene: 8. The CDR3 nucleotides read TGTGCCAGCAGCCCCCGGGGGGGGTTACACAATGAGCAGTTCTTC. It translates to CASSPRGGLHNEQFF.

In its sample, this clonotype was seen a few times. V and J are TRBV3-1 and TRBJ2-7; no clear D gene. Germline CDR1 is LGHDT and CDR2 is YNNKEL (reference sequence). The CDR3 runs 15 residues. Trimming stripped 0 bases from V and 6 bases from J, with 15 bases between. The CDR3 DNA reads as TGTGCCAGCAGCCAAGATCGACGCGGACCCGGCGAGCAGTACTTC. As protein: CASSQDRRGPGEQYF.

This clonotype has a handful of counts. V usage is TRBV20-1 and J usage is TRBJ1-4, with a weak D call TRBD1 (6 bases). V lost 5 bases, J lost 2 bases, and 15 bases lay in between. This CDR3 has 15 residues. Germline loops: CDR1 DFQATT, CDR2 SNEGSKA (reference sequence). The CDR3 is CSARGRGLTNEKLFF. As DNA, the CDR3 is TGCAGTGCTCGAGGCCGGGGGCTGACTAATGAAAAACTGTTTTTT.

The sample holds a few counts of this clonotype. V usage is TRBV20-1 and J usage is TRBJ2-3; TRBD2 matches at 9 bases. The V and J ends lost 3 bases and 11 bases, in that order; junction bases with no gene match: 6. The CDR3 length is 12 residues. CDR1 is DFQATT, CDR2 SNEGSKA, per germline (reference sequence). The CDR3 DNA reads TGCAGTGCTAGCTATAGCGGGGGACAGCAGTATTTT. Translating gives CSASYSGGQQYF.

V is TRBV20-1 and J is TRBJ1-6; D not certain. The CDR3 extends over 12 amino acids. Per the germline V gene, CDR1 is DFQATT and CDR2 is SNEGSKA (reference sequence). The germline V and J ends were trimmed by 3 bases and 15 bases, with 15 bases remaining between them. The CDR3 sequence: CSASYMGPDLHF. The CDR3, as DNA: TGCAGTGCTAGTTACATGGGTCCGGACCTCCACTTT.

This chain uses TRBV12-5 with TRBJ2-3, with 8 nucleotides matching TRBD2. V lost 0 bases, J lost 6 bases, and 17 bases stayed unmatched. Germline V CDR1 and CDR2: LGHNT, FRNRAP. The CDR3 contains 19 residues. The CDR3 reads CASGLVWALAEGSPDTQYF. CDR3 coding DNA: TGTGCTAGTGGTTTGGTATGGGCACTAGCGGAAGGATCCCCGGATACGCAGTATTTT.

V and J are TRBV6-1 and TRBJ2-1; D perhaps matches TRBD2 (5 bases). The germline gives CDR1 MNHNS, CDR2 SASEGT. CDR3 length: 17 amino acids. Trimming pared 6 bases from V and 5 bases from J, leaving 23 bases between. CDR3 nucleotides: TGTGCCAGCAGGAAAAATATACTGAGGGAGTGGGACAATGAGCAGTTCTTC. Protein sequence: CASRKNILREWDNEQFF.

This clonotype is a singleton in its sample. The junction differs from germline at one of its ends, possibly a read error. V gene TRBV9 combines with J gene TRBJ2-1; D call uncertain. This CDR3 comprises 14 residues. Germline V gene lookup returns CDR1 SGDLS and CDR2 YYNGEE. CDR3 residues: CASSPNAIYDEQFF. CDR3 bases: TGTGCCAGCTCGCCGAACGCGATCTACGATGAGCAGTTCTTC.

There are many counts of this clonotype. V and J are TRBV5-6 and TRBJ2-1; 9 positions match TRBD2. Unmatched junction bases numbered 6, after V lost 1 base and J lost 4 bases. CDR1 and CDR2 (germline): SGHDT, YYEEEE. This CDR3 has 16 residues. CDR3 loop: CASSLSAGGKYNEQFF. In nucleotides, the CDR3 is TGTGCCAGCAGCTTGAGTGCGGGGGGGAAATACAATGAGCAGTTCTTC. The full variable domain, its missing parts supplied by reference TRBV5-6 and TRBJ2-1, is DAGVTQSPTHLIKTRGQQVTLRCSPKSGHDTVSWYQQALGQGPQFIFQYYEEEERQRGNFPDRFSGHQFPNYSSELNVNALLLGDSALYLCASSLSAGGKYNEQFFGPGTRLTVL.